The source of this T cell receptor beta chain is a study of PD-1 and CTLA-4 blockade in melanoma. TCRdb's copy holds only in-frame clones and misses some; the assay was immunoSEQ multiplex PCR. Of approximately 33,000 clones in the sample, roughly 90% are singletons; the top ten hold approximately 8%. Source: CD8+ T cells from peripheral blood, taken from a patient given anti-PD-1 treatment. The receptor's source is a human donor with melanoma.

The CDR3 coding sequence is TGCAGCGTTACAGGGAACAGCGAGCAGTACTTC. It is translated as CSVTGNSEQYF. This chain connects TRBV29-1 to TRBJ2-7; maybe TRBD1 (6 bases). CDR3 length: 11 amino acids. Germline loops: CDR1 SQVTM, CDR2 ANQGSEA. Between the trimmed V and J ends, which lost 5 bases and 6 bases, there was a span of 11 bases.